One and the same sample provided the 32 T cell receptor beta chains below, sequenced in a study of immune characterization of retroperitoneal liposarcoma. Using its own MiXCR run on the PCR reads, TCRdb lists one record per CDR3 protein. The sample records 9,500 to 11,000 distinct CDR3 sequences, more than 25% being singletons. The sequenced material came from tumor tissue. These receptors all come from a male donor with retroperitoneal liposarcoma.

As regards this clonotype: The DNA is left out, because the CDR3 cannot be placed on it with certainty; the CDR3 is given as TCRdb lists it. V and J are TRBV25-1 and TRBJ2-2. In germline, CDR1 is MGHDK, CDR2 SYGVNS. The CDR3 spans 19 amino acids, including both terminal residues. CDR3 sequence reads: CASSEGRLEQYFGAGELFF.

This clonotype was recorded at least ten times. The chain is built from TRBV6-6 and TRBJ2-5; no clear D. The DNA end favors TRBJ2-7, so the J call may be wrong. Germline lookup yields CDR1 MNHNY and CDR2 SVGAGI (reference sequence). The CDR3 extends over 14 amino acids. The CDR3 loop is CASSYLGGTYEQYF. The CDR3 DNA is TGTGCCAGCAGTTACTTAGGCGGAACCTACGAGCAGTACTTC.

This clonotype has a single count. Sequence at one end of the junction differs from germline and may be a read error. The rearrangement joins TRBV5-3 to TRBJ2-5; weak D call: TRBD2 (6 bases). TRBV5-3 is assigned to the ORF class and has an uncertain function. The CDR3 extends over 15 amino acids. This CDR3 reads CASSLDAGLNNEQYF. CDR3 sequence (DNA): TGTGCCAGCAGCTTGGACGCGGGGTTAAACAATGAGCAGTACTTC.

This clonotype has more than one count but fewer than ten. The CDR3 loop reads CASSEAAAGATEAFF. The CDR3 DNA reads as TGTGCCAGCAGTGAAGCGGCGGCAGGGGCCACTGAAGCTTTCTTT. This sequence joins TRBV6-1 and TRBJ1-1; the D gene is possibly TRBD1 (6 bases). From germline, CDR1 is MNHNS and CDR2 SASEGT. CDR3 length equals 15 residues. Trimming took 0 bases from V and 4 from J, leaving 12 bases between them.

The chain is built from TRBV6-5 and TRBJ2-1; D remains unclear. Germline CDR1 MNHEY, CDR2 SVGAGI. Trimming stripped 0 bases from V and 3 bases from J, with 12 bases between. This CDR3 contains 16 residues. In DNA form, the CDR3 reads TGTGCCAGCAGTTACTCAGGACGGTTGGACTACAATGAGCAGTTCTTC. Its translation is CASSYSGRLDYNEQFF.

This chain connects TRBV6-6 to TRBJ2-1, with 12 bases that match TRBD2. There are 17 residues in the CDR3. In germline, CDR1 is MNHNY, CDR2 SVGAGI (reference sequence). The V gene end was trimmed by 2 bases and the J gene end by 10 bases; junction bases not matched to a gene: 12. The CDR3, as DNA: TGTGCCAGCAGTTACCACGTTGTGACTAGCGGGGGCTACGAGCAGTTCTTC. Translating it yields CASSYHVVTSGGYEQFF.

This clonotype is categorized as medium-sized. The chain employs TRBV6-6 and TRBJ2-3; TRBD2 agrees at 12 bases. V shed 2 bases and J 6 bases; nucleotides not matched to a gene: 3. Germline assignment: CDR1 MNHNY and CDR2 SVGAGI (reference sequence). There are 15 residues in the CDR3. In DNA, the CDR3 is TGTGCCAGCAGTTACACTAGCGGGGGGTCGGATACGCAGTATTTT. Amino acids: CASSYTSGGSDTQYF.

This clonotype was recorded only once. This rearrangement joins TRBV6-1 to TRBJ2-1, with 10 nucleotides matching TRBD2. The CDR3 is 16 residues long. Germline assignment: CDR1 MNHNS and CDR2 SASEGT. Trimming at V came to 6 bases and at J to 4 bases, leaving 9 bases not matched to a gene. This CDR3 reads CASSNTGTSVYNEQFF. CDR3 nucleotides: TGTGCCAGCAGCAATACCGGGACTAGCGTTTACAATGAGCAGTTCTTC.

This clonotype was found many times. The chain recombines TRBV7-6 with TRBJ2-1, with D perhaps matching TRBD2 (5 bases). The J call may not be correct, given that the DNA end is closer to TRBJ2-7. This CDR3 is 15 amino acids long. Germline V gene lookup returns CDR1 SGHVS and CDR2 FNYEAQ. The CDR3 here is CASSLAASPYNEQYF. As DNA, the CDR3 is TGTGCCAGCAGCTTAGCGGCTAGCCCCTACAATGAGCAGTACTTC.

This clonotype was counted only a few times. The chain couples TRBV11-3 to TRBJ2-1, with 8 bases aligning to TRBD2. Unmatched junction bases numbered 16, after V lost 5 bases and J lost 7 bases. This CDR3 is built from 17 residues. In germline, CDR1 is SGHNT, CDR2 YENEEA. CDR3 coding DNA: TGTGCCAGCAGCGCCACCCCTAGTAGCGGGAAGACGAATGAGCAGTTCTTC. Protein sequence: CASSATPSSGKTNEQFF.

This clonotype has just a few counts. The chain uses TRBV6-1 and TRBJ2-2; 14 bases fit TRBD2. V trimming: 5 bases; J trimming: 7 bases; junction bases outside the gene matches: 9. Germline CDR1 MNHNS, CDR2 SASEGT. There are 17 residues in the CDR3. CDR3 DNA: TGTGCCAGCAGTCCCATCGGACTAGCGGGAGGAGGCGGGGAGCTGTTTTTT. This translates into CASSPIGLAGGGGELFF.

This clonotype showed up just once. J is TRBJ2-1 and V is TRBV4-3; unclear D gene. The germline V gene has CDR1 LGHNA and CDR2 YSLEER. The CDR3 has 14 residues. Trimming shortened V by 0 bases and J by 10 bases, and 13 bases separated the two germline ends. In DNA form, the CDR3 reads TGCGCCAGCAGCCAAGATTTAGGGATCGGCGAGCAGTTCTTC. As protein: CASSQDLGIGEQFF.

This clonotype was recorded once. V and J are TRBV6-1 and TRBJ2-3, with 7 bases lining up with TRBD2. Matching the DNA end better, TRBJ2-7 makes the J call doubtful. CDR3 length equals 13 residues. The germline V gene has CDR1 MNHNS and CDR2 SASEGT. CDR3 in DNA: TGTGCCAGCGGGGCGGGAGTGGGGAATGAGCAGTACTTC. Translation: CASGAGVGNEQYF.

Within the sample, this clonotype is large (0.1 to 1%). The chain couples TRBV7-2 to TRBJ2-1; a weak D match, TRBD2 (6 bases). The J call may be incorrect, as the DNA end agrees better with TRBJ2-7. Germline V CDR1 and CDR2: SGHTA, FQGNSA. This CDR3 has 15 residues. CDR3: CASSPRGKGADEQYF. The CDR3 bases are TGTGCCAGCAGCCCCCGCGGGAAGGGCGCCGACGAGCAGTACTTC.

By sample fraction, this clonotype is medium-sized. V gene TRBV7-8 combines with J gene TRBJ2-5, with 9 bases identical to TRBD1. Losses at the gene ends were 5 bases for V and 1 base for J; bases not matched to a gene: 5. The CDR3 runs to 15 residues. The germline V gene has CDR1 SGHVS and CDR2 FQNEAQ. The CDR3 reads CASSPQGARQETQYF. The CDR3 DNA reads as TGTGCCAGCAGCCCACAGGGGGCGCGCCAAGAGACCCAGTACTTC.

This chain joins TRBV6-1 and TRBJ1-1, with 7 nucleotides matching TRBD1. Germline trimming cut 4 bases from V and 3 bases from J; bases unmatched to any gene: 5. Germline CDR1 MNHNS, CDR2 SASEGT. The CDR3 is 14 amino acids. The CDR3 DNA is TGTGCCAGCAGTGGGTTCGGGACAGACACTGAAGCTTTCTTT. Protein product: CASSGFGTDTEAFF.

The chain recombines TRBV7-4 with TRBJ2-1, with D possibly matching TRBD1 (5 bases). The last part of the DNA fits TRBJ2-7 better; the J call may be wrong. Germline values: CDR1 SGHVT, CDR2 SQSDAQ. This CDR3 contains 16 residues. CDR3 protein: CASSRRGSLPSYEQYF. CDR3 bases: TGTGCCAGCAGCCGTAGGGGATCCCTGCCCTCCTACGAGCAGTACTTC.

The chain couples TRBV6-6 to TRBJ1-5; no firm D call. Trimming shortened V by 0 bases and J by 0 bases, and 9 bases separated the two germline ends. The germline V gene encodes CDR1 MNHNY and CDR2 SVGAGI (reference sequence). The CDR3 sequence is 16 residues long. CDR3 protein: CASSYSDSYSNQPQHF. The CDR3, as DNA: TGTGCCAGCAGTTACTCTGACTCATATAGCAATCAGCCCCAGCATTTT.

In regard to this clonotype: This may stem from a read error, because a much larger clone lies one nucleotide away. The chain is built from TRBV6-5 and TRBJ2-5, with TRBD2 matching 8 bases. The J call could be wrong; TRBJ2-7 is a better fit for the DNA end. CDR1 and CDR2 from the germline V gene are MNHEY and SVGAGI. The CDR3 has 15 amino acids. Written as DNA, the CDR3 is TGTGCCAGCAGCTCACCGGGGGGGCCCACGGGCGAGCAGTACTTC. Translating it yields CASSSPGGPTGEQYF.

The chain recombines TRBV27 with TRBJ1-2; D is perhaps TRBD1 (6 bases). The V gene's germline CDR1 is MNHEY and CDR2 SMNVEV (reference sequence). This CDR3 region has 14 residues. V lost 2 bases to trimming and J lost 8 bases, with 15 bases between them. Here the CDR3 reads CASSLNGGLKGYTF. CDR3 DNA: TGTGCCAGCAGTTTAAATGGGGGGCTGAAGGGCTACACCTTC.

The rearrangement links TRBV4-3 to TRBJ2-5; TRBD1 matches 10 bases. Gene TRBJ2-7 matches the end of the DNA better, so the J call may be wrong. CDR1 and CDR2 from the germline V gene are LGHNA and YSLEER. The CDR3 loop spans 14 amino acids. CDR3 loop: CASSPWTGGYEQYF. CDR3 DNA: TGCGCCAGCAGCCCCTGGACAGGGGGCTACGAGCAGTACTTC.

This clonotype was recorded at least ten times. The chain is built from TRBV12-3 or TRBV12-4 and TRBJ2-1; tentatively, D is TRBD1 (6 bases). The J call may be incorrect, as the DNA end agrees better with TRBJ2-7. The CDR3 extends over 13 amino acids. CDR3 in DNA: TGTGCCAGCAGTCGGGACATCTACAATGAGCAGTACTTC. Translation: CASSRDIYNEQYF.

There are a few counts of this clonotype. The V and J genes are TRBV6-1 and TRBJ2-1; 7 bases align to TRBD2. CDR1 is MNHNS and CDR2 is SASEGT in the germline V gene. This CDR3 spans 15 amino acids. V trimming: 0 bases; J trimming: 10 bases; junction bases outside the gene matches: 9. The CDR3 is CASSEAGGSSYEQFF. The CDR3 DNA reads TGTGCCAGCAGTGAAGCGGGAGGGAGCTCCTACGAGCAGTTCTTC.

This clonotype was counted at least ten times. The CDR3 spells CASSMSGRAYEQFF. As DNA, the CDR3 is TGTGCCAGCAGCATGAGCGGGAGAGCCTACGAGCAGTTCTTC. The chain is built from TRBV12-3 or TRBV12-4 and TRBJ2-1; TRBD2 matches at 8 bases. This CDR3 spans 14 amino acids. Germline trimming cut 6 bases from V and 10 bases from J; bases unmatched to any gene: 11.

The chain has TRBV6-6 and TRBJ2-3, with 9 positions matching TRBD1. The CDR3 runs 16 residues. Germline CDR1 and CDR2: MNHNY and SVGAGI (reference sequence). Losses at the gene ends were 0 bases for V and 3 bases for J; bases not matched to a gene: 4. The CDR3 loop reads CASSYSPGTGTDTQYF. CDR3 in DNA: TGTGCCAGCAGTTACTCCCCAGGGACAGGGACAGATACGCAGTATTTT.

This clonotype was counted a few times. V is TRBV6-1 and J is TRBJ2-1, with 7 positions matching TRBD2. The trim removed 5 bases at V and 5 bases at J, leaving 6 bases unmatched. The CDR3 has 14 amino acids. CDR1 and CDR2 (germline): MNHNS, SASEGT. CDR3 region: CASSILAANNEQFF. Written as DNA, the CDR3 is TGTGCCAGCAGTATCCTAGCGGCTAACAATGAGCAGTTCTTC.

V usage is TRBV7-6 and J usage is TRBJ2-7, with a weak D call TRBD2 (6 bases). The end of the DNA aligns better with TRBJ2-5, so the J call may be wrong. The CDR3 covers 14 residues. Per the germline V gene, CDR1 is SGHVS and CDR2 is FNYEAQ. CDR3 amino acids: CASSFGSRQETQYF. The CDR3 DNA is TGTGCCAGCAGCTTCGGGAGCCGCCAAGAGACCCAGTACTTC.

V usage is TRBV24-1 and J usage is TRBJ2-1; D is undetermined. Trimming pared 3 bases from V and 13 bases from J, leaving 18 bases between. Germline V gene sequence: CDR1 KGHDR, CDR2 SFDVKD. The CDR3 sequence is 14 residues long. CDR3 sequence: CATSDRGVRETQFF. Here the CDR3 DNA reads TGTGCCACCAGTGATAGAGGAGTTCGAGAGACCCAGTTCTTC.

In its sample, this clonotype is medium-sized. The genes are TRBV11-3 and TRBJ2-1; the match to TRBD2 covers 7 bases. The J segment lost 2 bases and the V segment lost 5 bases, leaving 6 bases of the junction unmatched. Per the germline V gene, CDR1 is SGHNT and CDR2 is YENEEA. The CDR3 covers 15 residues. The CDR3 region is CASSRGGEPYNEQFF. CDR3 nucleotides: TGTGCCAGCAGCCGCGGGGGAGAACCCTACAATGAGCAGTTCTTC. Supplemented by reference TRBV11-3 and TRBJ2-1, the full variable domain reads EAGVVQSPRYKIIEKKQPVAFWCNPISGHNTLYWYLQNLGQGPELLIRYENEEAVDDSQLPKDRFSAERLKGVDSTLKIQPAELGDSAVYLCASSRGGEPYNEQFFGPGTRLTVL.

The chain has TRBV6-2 or TRBV6-3 and TRBJ1-1; weak D call: TRBD1 (5 bases). The CDR3 sequence is 14 residues long. Trimming shortened V by 0 bases and J by 4 bases, and 9 bases separated the two germline ends. CDR1 and CDR2 from the germline V gene are MNHEY and SVGEGT. The CDR3 sequence: CASSYSGGTTEAFF. The CDR3 nucleotides are TGTGCCAGCAGTTACTCGGGGGGGACCACTGAAGCTTTCTTT.

The rearrangement joins TRBV12-3 or TRBV12-4 to TRBJ2-1; D is ambiguous. The DNA end favors TRBJ2-7, so the J call may be wrong. There are 15 residues in the CDR3. DNA for the CDR3: TGTGCCAGCAGTTTACCCCCCCTCTCCGCCAATGAGCAGTACTTC. Its translation is CASSLPPLSANEQYF.

V usage is TRBV24-1 and J usage is TRBJ2-3; 7 bases fit TRBD1. The CDR3 runs 15 residues. CDR1 is KGHDR, CDR2 SFDVKD, per germline. With 3 bases clipped from V and 11 bases from J, the junction kept 13 bases outside the gene matches. The chain's CDR3 is CATSDGQGVWYEQYF. CDR3 DNA: TGTGCCACCAGTGATGGGCAGGGGGTCTGGTACGAGCAGTATTTT.